These 2 T cell receptor beta chains were sequenced from one sample in a study of blood T cell repertoires in COVID-19. Libraries were prepared by immunoSEQ multiplex PCR; TCRdb keeps only in-frame clonotypes and omits some of them. The profile shows 140,000 or so clones, 84% of them singletons. The source material was PBMCs or T cells enriched from blood (not recorded which). These receptors came from a woman between 50 and 59 years old with acute COVID-19.

The rearrangement joins TRBV7-3 to TRBJ1-1; D unclear. The germline V gene encodes CDR1 SGHTA and CDR2 FQGTGA. The CDR3 consists of 15 residues. Trimming took off 0 bases at V and 1 base at J, with 9 bases between the two ends. CDR3 DNA: TGTGCCAGCAGCTTAACTGTGAGCCAGAACACTGAAGCTTTCTTT. Its translation: CASSLTVSQNTEAFF. The full variable domain, rest sourced from reference TRBV7-3 and TRBJ1-1, is GAGVSQTPSNKVTEKGKYVELRCDPISGHTALYWYRQSLGQGPEFLIYFQGTGAADDSGLPNDRFFAVRPEGSVSTLKIQRTERGDSAVYLCASSLTVSQNTEAFFGQGTRLTVV.

The rearrangement joins TRBV4-2 to TRBJ2-1, with 9 bases aligning to TRBD2. V was pared by 1 base and J by 7 bases, with 11 bases of the junction left unmatched. This CDR3 region has 17 residues. The germline V gene has CDR1 LGHNA and CDR2 YNFKEQ. This CDR3 reads CASSQVWLAGSRNEQFF. The DNA of the CDR3 is TGTGCCAGCAGCCAAGTATGGCTAGCGGGAAGTAGGAATGAGCAGTTCTTC.